This T cell receptor beta chain originates from a study of cytotoxic CD8 clonotypes in ibrutinib-treated CLL. About the study: By median roughly 74 months, 12 had progressed and about 15 stayed remitted; responses had been 2 complete and 25 or so partial. Treatment had run for a median about twelve months, range 6 to 36, when response samples were taken. General study points: Clonality rose at ibrutinib response, held steady in sustained remission, and fell toward baseline at progression. Baseline clonality, above age-matched healthy donor levels, tracked circulating CD8+ T-cell counts.

Looked up from germline, CDR1 is SGHRS and CDR2 is YFSETQ. The CDR3 loop spans 13 amino acids. Between the trimmed V and J ends, which lost 5 bases and 1 base, there was a span of 9 bases. The method was immunoSEQ multiplex PCR; TCRdb's version includes in-frame clones alone and lacks a portion of them. The sample comprises some 300,000 clones, 70% to 80% of which are singletons, and 5.5% to 8% rests with the top ten. As regards this clone: Its antigen remains unidentified.

The clonotype was recovered from a human donor with chronic lymphocytic leukemia. J is TRBJ2-5 and V is TRBV5-1; D gene uncertain. Sequencing used PBMCs, obtained before ibrutinib treatment. Here the CDR3 reads CASRRSLQETQYF. The CDR3 DNA follows: TGCGCCAGCAGGCGTTCTCTCCAAGAGACCCAGTACTTC.